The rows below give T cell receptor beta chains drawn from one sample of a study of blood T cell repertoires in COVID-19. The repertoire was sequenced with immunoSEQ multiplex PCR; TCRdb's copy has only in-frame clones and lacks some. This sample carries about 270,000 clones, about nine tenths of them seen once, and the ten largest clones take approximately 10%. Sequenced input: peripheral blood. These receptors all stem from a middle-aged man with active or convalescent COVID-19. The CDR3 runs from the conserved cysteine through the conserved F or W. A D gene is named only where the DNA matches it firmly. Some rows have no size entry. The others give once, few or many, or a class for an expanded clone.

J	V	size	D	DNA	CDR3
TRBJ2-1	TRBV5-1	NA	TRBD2	TGCGCCAGCAACTTAGCGGGATTGTCCTACAATGAGCAGTTCTTC	CASNLAGLSYNEQFF
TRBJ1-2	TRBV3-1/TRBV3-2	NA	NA	TGTGCCAGCAGCCCCAGGGGACCCACGGGCTACACCTTC	CASSPRGPTGYTF
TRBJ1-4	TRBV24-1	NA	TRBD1	TGTGCCACCAGTGATTCGACAGGGGGTGGGGAAAAACTGTTTTTT	CATSDSTGGGEKLFF
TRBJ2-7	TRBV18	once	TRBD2	TGTGCCAGCTCACCGACTAGCGGGAACGACGAGCAGTACTTC	CASSPTSGNDEQYF
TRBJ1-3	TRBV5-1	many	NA	TGCGCCAGCAGCTTGGCAGGAAACTCTGGAAACACCATATATTTT	CASSLAGNSGNTIYF
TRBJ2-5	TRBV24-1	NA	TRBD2	TGTGCCACCAGTGCCGGGGCTAGCGGGAAAGAGACCCAGTACTTC	CATSAGASGKETQYF
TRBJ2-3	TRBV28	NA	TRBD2	TGTGCCAGCAGCTCCCGGGGGGCAGATACGCAGTATTTT	CASSSRGADTQYF
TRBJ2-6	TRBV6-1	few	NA	TGTGCCAGCAGTGACGGCTCTGGGGCCAACGTCCTGACTTTC	CASSDGSGANVLTF
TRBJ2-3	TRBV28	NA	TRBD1	TGTGCCAGCAGGGTGGCCCGGGACAGCAACACAGATACGCAGTATTTT	CASRVARDSNTDTQYF
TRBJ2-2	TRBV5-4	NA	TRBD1	TGTGCCAGCAGCTTGGACAGGGGAACCCACACCGGGGAGCTGTTTTTT	CASSLDRGTHTGELFF
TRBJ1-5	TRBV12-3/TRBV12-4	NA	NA	TGTGCCAGCAGTTTGGAGAGAAATCAGCCCCAGCATTTT	CASSLERNQPQHF
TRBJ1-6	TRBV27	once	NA	TGTGCCAGCAGGAGGGTGGGGGCTGGTAATTCACCCCTCCACTTT	CASRRVGAGNSPLHF
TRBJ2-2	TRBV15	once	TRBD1	TGTGCCACCAGCAGAGCAGGGGGCGACGGCACCGGGGAGCTGTTTTTT	CATSRAGGDGTGELFF
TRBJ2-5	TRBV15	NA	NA	TGTGCCACCAGCAGACTGTCCCCGGGTTACCAAGAGACCCAGTACTTC	CATSRLSPGYQETQYF
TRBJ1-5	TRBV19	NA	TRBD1	TGTGCCAGTAGTCGGGACAGAAAGAAACCCCAGCATTTT	CASSRDRKKPQHF
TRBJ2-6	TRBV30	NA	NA	TGTGCCCTGGGGGCGGGGGACGGGGCCAACGTCCTGACTTTC	CALGAGDGANVLTF
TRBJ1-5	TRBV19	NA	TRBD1	TGTGCCAGTAGTGGGGGACAGTTTAGCAATCAGCCCCAGCATTTT	CASSGGQFSNQPQHF
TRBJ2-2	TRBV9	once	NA	TGTGCCAGCAGCGTAGCGGGGGAGGCGACCGGGGAGCTGTTTTTT	CASSVAGEATGELFF
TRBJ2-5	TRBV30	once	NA	TGTGCCTGGAGTGTTGGTGGGCGCGAGACCCAGTACTTC	CAWSVGGRETQYF
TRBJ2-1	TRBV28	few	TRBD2	TGTGCCAGCAGTTTTGGGACTAGCGGGGGGGCCTACAACCTTTACAATGAGCAGTTCTTC	CASSFGTSGGAYNLYNEQFF
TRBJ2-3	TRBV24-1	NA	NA	TGTGCCACCAGTGACCCCACAGGCACAGATACGCAGTATTTT	CATSDPTGTDTQYF
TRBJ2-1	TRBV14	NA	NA	TGTGCCAGCAGCCAAGGAACCAAGGGACTTCACAATGAGCAGTTCTTC	CASSQGTKGLHNEQFF